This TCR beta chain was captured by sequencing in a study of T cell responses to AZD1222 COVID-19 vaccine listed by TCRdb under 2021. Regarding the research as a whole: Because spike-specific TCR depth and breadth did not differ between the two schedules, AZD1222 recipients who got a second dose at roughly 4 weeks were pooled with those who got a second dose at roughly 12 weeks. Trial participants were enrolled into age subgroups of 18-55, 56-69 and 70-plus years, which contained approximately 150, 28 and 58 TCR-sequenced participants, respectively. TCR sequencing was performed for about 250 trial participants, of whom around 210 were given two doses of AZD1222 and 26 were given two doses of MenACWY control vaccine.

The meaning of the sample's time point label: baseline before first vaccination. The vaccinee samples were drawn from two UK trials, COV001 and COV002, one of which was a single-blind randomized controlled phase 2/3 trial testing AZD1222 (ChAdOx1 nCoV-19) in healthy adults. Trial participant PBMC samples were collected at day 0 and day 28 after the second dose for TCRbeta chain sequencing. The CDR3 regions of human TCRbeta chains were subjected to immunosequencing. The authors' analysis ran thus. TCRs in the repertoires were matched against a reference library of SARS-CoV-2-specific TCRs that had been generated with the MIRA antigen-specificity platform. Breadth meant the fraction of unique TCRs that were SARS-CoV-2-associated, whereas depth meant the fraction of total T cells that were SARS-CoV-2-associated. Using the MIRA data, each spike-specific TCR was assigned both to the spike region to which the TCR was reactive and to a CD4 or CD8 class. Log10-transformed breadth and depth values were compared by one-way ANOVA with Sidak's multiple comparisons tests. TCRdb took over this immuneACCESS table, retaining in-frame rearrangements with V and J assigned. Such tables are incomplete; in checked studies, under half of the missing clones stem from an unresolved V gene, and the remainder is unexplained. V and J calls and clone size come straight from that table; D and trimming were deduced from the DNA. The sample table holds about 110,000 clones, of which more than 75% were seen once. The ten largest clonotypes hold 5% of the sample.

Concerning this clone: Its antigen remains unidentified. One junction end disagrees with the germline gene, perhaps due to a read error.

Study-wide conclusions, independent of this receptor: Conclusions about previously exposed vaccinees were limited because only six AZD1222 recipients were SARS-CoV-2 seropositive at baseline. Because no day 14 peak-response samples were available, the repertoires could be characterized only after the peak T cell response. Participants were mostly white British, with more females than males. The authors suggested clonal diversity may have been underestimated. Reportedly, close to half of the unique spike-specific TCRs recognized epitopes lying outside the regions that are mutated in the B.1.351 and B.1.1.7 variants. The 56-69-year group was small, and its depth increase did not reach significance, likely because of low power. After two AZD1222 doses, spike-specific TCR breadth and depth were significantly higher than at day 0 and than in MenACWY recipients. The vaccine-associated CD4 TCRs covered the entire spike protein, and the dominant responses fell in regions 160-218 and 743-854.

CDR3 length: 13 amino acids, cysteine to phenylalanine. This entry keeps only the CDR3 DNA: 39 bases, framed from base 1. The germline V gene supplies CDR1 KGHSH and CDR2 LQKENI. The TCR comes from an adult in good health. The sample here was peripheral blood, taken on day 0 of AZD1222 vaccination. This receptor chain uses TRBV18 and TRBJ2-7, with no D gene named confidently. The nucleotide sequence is TGTGCCAGCTCACCTTCCGGGTCCTATGAGCAGTACTTC. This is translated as CASSPSGSYEQYF.